A single sample gave rise to the 22 T cell receptor beta chains below, sequenced in a study of T cell responses to AZD1222 COVID-19 vaccine. Clones were sequenced by immunoSEQ multiplex PCR, and TCRdb holds only the in-frame ones, with some missing. The sample consists of roughly 160,000 clones, roughly nine tenths of them appearing once. The sequencing used peripheral blood, collected on day 0 of AZD1222 vaccination. These receptors were obtained from an adult in good health.

The genes are TRBV5-6 and TRBJ1-1; D unresolved. Looked up from germline, CDR1 is SGHDT and CDR2 is YYEEEE. V was clipped by 2 bases and J by 2 bases, with 1 base between them. This CDR3 is 11 amino acids long. CDR3 residues: CASSFNTEAFF. The CDR3 nucleotides are TGTGCCAGCAGCTTTAACACTGAAGCTTTCTTT.

The V call is TRBV14, the J call TRBJ2-3; D tentatively fits TRBD1 or TRBD2 (6 bases each). Trimming removed 0 bases at V and 1 base at J, with 14 bases between. Germline V gives CDR1 SGHDN, CDR2 FVKESK. This CDR3 is built from 17 residues. The DNA of the CDR3 is TGTGCCAGCAGCCAAGATCTGCGGGGACAAGGCACAGATACGCAGTATTTT. It encodes CASSQDLRGQGTDTQYF.

The V and J genes are TRBV27 and TRBJ2-5; tentative D call: TRBD1 (6 bases). Germline CDR1 reads MNHEY; CDR2 reads SMNVEV (reference sequence). The CDR3 has 15 amino acids. V dropped 5 bases and J dropped 1 base, with 14 bases sitting between them. The CDR3 DNA reads as TGTGCCAGCAGTACCCAACAGGGAACCCAAGAGACCCAGTACTTC. It yields the protein CASSTQQGTQETQYF.

This clone came up once. This sequence joins TRBV4-1 and TRBJ1-2, with D unresolved. Germline CDR1 reads MGHRA; CDR2 reads YSYEKL. V was cut by 0 bases and J by 0 bases, with 8 bases left in between. CDR3 size: 15 residues. This CDR3 reads CASSQDSAPNYGYTF. The CDR3 DNA is TGCGCCAGCAGCCAAGATTCGGCTCCTAACTATGGCTACACCTTC.

This clone was counted a single time. V and J are TRBV5-6 and TRBJ1-2; TRBD1 is a possible D gene (5 bases). V was clipped by 2 bases and J by 4 bases, with 15 bases between them. Germline lookup yields CDR1 SGHDT and CDR2 YYEEEE. The length of the CDR3 is 15 residues. The CDR3 reads CASSLPGGRGYGYTF. For the CDR3, the DNA is TGTGCCAGCAGCTTACCGGGGGGTCGCGGCTATGGCTACACCTTC. Using reference TRBV5-6 and TRBJ1-2 for the parts outside the CDR3, the full variable domain is DAGVTQSPTHLIKTRGQQVTLRCSPKSGHDTVSWYQQALGQGPQFIFQYYEEEERQRGNFPDRFSGHQFPNYSSELNVNALLLGDSALYLCASSLPGGRGYGYTFGSGTRLTVV.

The rearrangement links TRBV9 to TRBJ2-3; D remains ambiguous. V was trimmed by 3 bases and J by 4 bases, leaving 15 bases between them. This CDR3 has 15 amino acids. The germline V gene has CDR1 SGDLS and CDR2 YYNGEE. The CDR3, as DNA: TGTGCCAGCAGCGAGGCCGCCCAAGGACCAGATACGCAGTATTTT. Amino acids: CASSEAAQGPDTQYF. The whole variable domain, filled in from reference TRBV9 and TRBJ2-3, reads DSGVTQTPKHLITATGQRVTLRCSPRSGDLSVYWYQQSLDQGLQFLIQYYNGEERAKGNILERFSAQQFPDLHSELNLSSLELGDSALYFCASSEAAQGPDTQYFGPGTRLTVL.

The chain recombines TRBV5-1 with TRBJ1-6; TRBD1 might be the D (6 bases). V gave up 4 bases and J gave up 9 bases, with 23 bases separating them. Germline CDR1 SGHRS, CDR2 YFSETQ. This CDR3 spans 17 amino acids. Here the CDR3 reads CASSPGGNRAPGSPLHF. The DNA for the CDR3 is TGCGCCAGCAGCCCAGGAGGAAACAGGGCCCCAGGTTCACCCCTCCACTTT.

V and J are TRBV4-2 and TRBJ1-5; TRBD1 aligns across 9 bases. V shed 2 bases, J shed 0 bases, and the junction held 14 bases outside the gene matches. The germline CDR1 and CDR2 sequences are LGHNA and YNFKEQ. CDR3 length: 20 amino acids. The CDR3 loop is CASSQTPPSHRGPSNQPQHF. The CDR3 DNA follows: TGTGCCAGCAGCCAAACCCCCCCCTCCCACAGGGGGCCTAGCAATCAGCCCCAGCATTTT.

The chain employs TRBV5-6 and TRBJ2-3, with TRBD1 identical over 11 bases. Trimming took 5 bases from V and 3 from J; bases not matched to a gene: 8. Germline CDR1 and CDR2: SGHDT and YYEEEE. The CDR3 has 16 amino acids. CDR3 bases: TGTGCCAGCAGGGGCGCCGGGACAGGGGGGACAGATACGCAGTATTTT. Protein product: CASRGAGTGGTDTQYF. The entire variable domain, with the rest obtained from reference TRBV5-6 and TRBJ2-3, is as follows: DAGVTQSPTHLIKTRGQQVTLRCSPKSGHDTVSWYQQALGQGPQFIFQYYEEEERQRGNFPDRFSGHQFPNYSSELNVNALLLGDSALYLCASRGAGTGGTDTQYFGPGTRLTVL.

The J gene is TRBJ2-2, the V gene TRBV30, with TRBD1 matching 8 bases. V trimming: 3 bases; J trimming: 4 bases; junction bases outside the gene matches: 13. The germline V gene encodes CDR1 GTSNPN and CDR2 SVGIG (reference sequence). CDR3 length: 17 residues. CDR3 in amino acids: CAWRDRVRTGSTGELFF. The CDR3 DNA reads TGTGCCTGGAGGGACAGGGTGAGGACTGGAAGCACCGGGGAGCTGTTTTTT.

The CDR3 protein is CASSSSYEQYF. CDR3 coding DNA: TGTGCCAGCAGCTCCTCCTACGAGCAGTACTTC. The chain couples TRBV5-6 to TRBJ2-7, with D unclear. Trimming took off 3 bases at V and 0 bases at J, with 1 base between the two ends. There are 11 residues in the CDR3. Germline V lookup: CDR1 SGHDT, CDR2 YYEEEE.

This rearrangement joins TRBV10-3 to TRBJ1-2; 8 nucleotides align to TRBD1. This CDR3 comprises 13 residues. V lost 4 bases, J lost 2 bases, and 0 bases stayed unmatched. The germline CDR1 and CDR2 sequences are ENHRY and SYGVKD. This CDR3 reads CAISGTGNYGYTF. Written as DNA, the CDR3 is TGTGCCATCAGTGGGACAGGGAACTATGGCTACACCTTC.

The V gene is TRBV3-1 (or the pseudogene TRBV3-2), the J gene TRBJ2-3, with 12 bases fitting TRBD2. Germline V gene sequence: CDR1 LGHDT, CDR2 YNNKEL (reference sequence). V was clipped by 1 base and J by 1 base; unmatched bases: 9. The CDR3 is 19 residues long. Here the CDR3 reads CASSQVVLAGGPGTDTQYF. The CDR3 nucleotides are TGTGCCAGCAGCCAAGTTGTTCTAGCGGGGGGGCCCGGCACAGATACGCAGTATTTT.

This clone is a singleton in its sample. The chain recombines TRBV9 with TRBJ1-2; perhaps TRBD1 as D (6 bases). The CDR3 totals 15 residues. Trimming cost V 0 bases and J 8 bases, with 17 bases left between them. Germline V gene lookup returns CDR1 SGDLS and CDR2 YYNGEE. As DNA, the CDR3 is TGTGCCAGCAGCGTAGGGGTTGAACAGGGCCGAGGCTACACCTTC. Protein: CASSVGVEQGRGYTF.

The chain carries TRBV7-3 and TRBJ2-7, with D perhaps matching TRBD1 (5 bases). The CDR3 covers 15 residues. V lost 1 base and J lost 3, with 13 bases in between. Germline assignment: CDR1 SGHTA and CDR2 FQGTGA. The chain's CDR3 is CASSLKWGSNYEQYF. CDR3 sequence (DNA): TGTGCCAGCAGCTTAAAGTGGGGCAGTAACTACGAGCAGTACTTC.

The V and J genes are TRBV19 and TRBJ2-2; D is uncertain. The V gene lost 1 base and the J gene lost 4 bases, with 10 bases spanning the gap. CDR3 size: 15 residues. The germline V gene has CDR1 LNHDA and CDR2 SQIVND (reference sequence). The CDR3: CASSIVDWVTGELFF. CDR3 nucleotide sequence: TGTGCCAGTAGTATAGTTGATTGGGTCACCGGGGAGCTGTTTTTT.

The chain links TRBV10-3 to TRBJ2-3; tentatively, D is TRBD1 (6 bases). CDR3 size: 16 residues. Deletions cut 4 bases from V and 2 bases from J, with 16 bases between. CDR1 is ENHRY, CDR2 SYGVKD, per germline. This chain's CDR3 is CAISGAGTPSTDTQYF. CDR3 nucleotide sequence: TGTGCCATCAGTGGGGCCGGGACACCCTCCACAGATACGCAGTATTTT.

CDR3 sequence reads: CASSESLNTEAFF. The CDR3 DNA reads TGTGCCAGCAGTGAGAGCTTGAACACTGAAGCTTTCTTT. V is TRBV2 and J is TRBJ1-1; D gene ambiguous. Deletions cut 3 bases from V and 0 bases from J, with 5 bases between. CDR1 SNHLY and CDR2 FYNNEI come from the germline V gene. The CDR3 has 13 amino acids.

J is TRBJ1-6 and V is TRBV4-1; maybe TRBD1 (5 bases). Germline values: CDR1 MGHRA, CDR2 YSYEKL. The length of the CDR3 is 16 residues. V shed 0 bases and J shed 5 bases, with 11 bases lying between them. This CDR3 reads CASSQEGQGNNSPLHF. The CDR3 nucleotides are TGCGCCAGCAGCCAAGAGGGGCAGGGAAATAATTCACCCCTCCACTTT.

The chain is built from TRBV5-5 and TRBJ1-3; D is possibly TRBD1 (5 bases). Germline assignment: CDR1 SGHKS and CDR2 YYEKEE (reference sequence). Trimming took off 1 base at V and 7 bases at J, with 15 bases between the two ends. The CDR3 contains 15 residues. CDR3 region: CASSLLDSGRNTIYF. CDR3 bases: TGTGCCAGCAGCTTGCTCGACAGTGGTAGGAACACCATATATTTT.

This rearrangement joins TRBV7-9 to TRBJ2-7; 7 bases align to TRBD1. Germline loops: CDR1 SEHNR, CDR2 FQNEAQ (reference sequence). The CDR3 extends over 13 amino acids. The V and J ends lost 10 bases and 2 bases, in that order; junction bases with no gene match: 8. This chain's CDR3 is CATRSGTAYEQYV. For the CDR3, the DNA is TGTGCCACACGGTCCGGGACAGCCTACGAGCAGTACGTC.

The sample holds one count of this clone. The CDR3 nucleotides read TGTGCCAGCAGCTTGGCCGGCCAGGGTTATGCTTTCTTT. This sequence encodes CASSLAGQGYAFF. This chain joins TRBV5-4 and TRBJ1-1, with TRBD1 as a possible D gene (5 bases). V lost 0 bases, J lost 11 bases, and 14 bases lay in between. Germline V CDR1 and CDR2: SGHNT, YYREEE (reference sequence). This CDR3 contains 13 residues.